This passage covers 6 T cell receptor beta chains from one sample sequenced in a study of T-cell memory formation after mild COVID-19. TCRdb redid the calling of the 5' RACE reads with MiXCR, one entry per CDR3 protein. The table records a few hundred thousand distinct CDR3 sequences, roughly a tenth of them present only once. Material for sequencing was PBMCs or a T cell subset sorted from them (not recorded which). The receptors here all came from a man between 18 and 35 years old who had mild COVID-19 (a few samples of this study predate the infection). Cell type and time point are not known.

This clonotype showed up just a few times. V is TRBV7-2 and J is TRBJ2-7, with TRBD2 identical over 15 bases. Germline lookup yields CDR1 SGHTA and CDR2 FQGNSA. J lost 3 bases, V lost 3 bases, and 12 bases had no gene match. The CDR3 spans 19 residues. Here the CDR3 reads CASSFGLAGGLGTRYEQYF. The CDR3 nucleotides are TGTGCCAGCAGCTTTGGACTAGCGGGGGGGCTAGGTACCCGCTACGAGCAGTACTTC.

In its sample, this clonotype was seen a few times. This chain uses TRBV5-1 with TRBJ1-5; D uncertain. CDR3 size: 15 residues. The V gene's germline CDR1 is SGHRS and CDR2 YFSETQ. V was trimmed by 0 bases and J by 6 bases, leaving 13 bases between them. CDR3 loop: CASSLAGEAGQPQHF. The CDR3 DNA reads TGCGCCAGCAGCTTGGCCGGGGAAGCCGGTCAGCCCCAGCATTTT.

There are many counts of this clonotype. The V and J genes are TRBV4-3 and TRBJ2-7; D could derive from TRBD1 or TRBD2 (6 bases each). The CDR3 totals 16 residues. The V end lost 2 bases, the J end lost 5 bases, and 19 bases lay between the germline ends. Germline CDR1 and CDR2: LGHNA and YSLEER. As DNA, the CDR3 is TGCGCCAGCAGCCAAAGGGCCCCGGGGGCGGGAAACGAGCAGTACTTC. Translating it yields CASSQRAPGAGNEQYF.

The sample holds a few counts of this clonotype. This chain links TRBV15 with TRBJ1-2; 12 positions agree with TRBD1. Germline CDR1 and CDR2: LNHNV and YYDKDF (reference sequence). CDR3 size: 16 residues. V shed 1 base and J 7 bases; nucleotides not matched to a gene: 7. This CDR3 is CATSRAGTGGAGGYTF. Written as DNA, the CDR3 is TGTGCCACCAGCAGAGCCGGGACAGGGGGCGCGGGTGGCTACACCTTC.

This clonotype has just a few counts. The chain couples TRBV12-3 or TRBV12-4 to TRBJ1-2; the D is unclear. Trimming shortened V by 1 base and J by 9 bases, and 12 bases separated the two germline ends. The length of the CDR3 is 13 residues. The CDR3 DNA follows: TGTGCCAGCAGTTTAGTCGACGGCGCAAGCTACACCTTC. Encoded protein: CASSLVDGASYTF.

This clonotype was seen more than once but under ten times. V and J are TRBV5-1 and TRBJ1-2, with D maybe TRBD1 (6 bases). CDR1 and CDR2 (germline): SGHRS, YFSETQ. The length of the CDR3 is 14 residues. The V gene lost 4 bases and the J gene lost 7 bases, with 17 bases spanning the gap. CDR3 region: CASSPTGTDAGYTF. The CDR3 nucleotides read TGCGCCAGCAGCCCAACAGGGACGGACGCTGGCTACACCTTC.